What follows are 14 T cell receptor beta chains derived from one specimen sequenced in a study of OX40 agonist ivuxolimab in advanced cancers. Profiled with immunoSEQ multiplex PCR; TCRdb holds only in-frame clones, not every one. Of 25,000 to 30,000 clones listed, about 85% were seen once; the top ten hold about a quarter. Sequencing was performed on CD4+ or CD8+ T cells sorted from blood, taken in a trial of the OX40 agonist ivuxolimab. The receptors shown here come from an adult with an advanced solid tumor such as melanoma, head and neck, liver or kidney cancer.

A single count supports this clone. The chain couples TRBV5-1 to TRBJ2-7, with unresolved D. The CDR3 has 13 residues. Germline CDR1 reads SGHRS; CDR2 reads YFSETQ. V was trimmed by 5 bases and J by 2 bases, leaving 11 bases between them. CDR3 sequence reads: CASSIDPAYEQYF. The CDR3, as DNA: TGCGCCAGCAGTATTGACCCGGCCTACGAGCAGTACTTC.

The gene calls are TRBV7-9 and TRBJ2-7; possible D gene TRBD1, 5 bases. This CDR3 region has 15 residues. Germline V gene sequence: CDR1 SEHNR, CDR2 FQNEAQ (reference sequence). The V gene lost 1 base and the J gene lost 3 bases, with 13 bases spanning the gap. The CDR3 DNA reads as TGTGCCAGCAGCTTAGGATCGGCAGGGCTCTACGAGCAGTACTTC. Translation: CASSLGSAGLYEQYF.

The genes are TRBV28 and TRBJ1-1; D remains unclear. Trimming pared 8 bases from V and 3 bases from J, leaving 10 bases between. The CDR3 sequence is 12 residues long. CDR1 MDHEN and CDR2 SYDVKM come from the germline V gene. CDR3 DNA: TGTGCCAGCGGTCGGGTTGACACTGAAGCTTTCTTT. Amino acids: CASGRVDTEAFF. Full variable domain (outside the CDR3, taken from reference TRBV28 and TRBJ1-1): DVKVTQSSRYLVKRTGEKVFLECVQDMDHENMFWYRQDPGLGLRLIYFSYDVKMKEKGDIPEGYSVSREKKERFSLILESASTNQTSMYLCASGRVDTEAFFGQGTRLTVV.

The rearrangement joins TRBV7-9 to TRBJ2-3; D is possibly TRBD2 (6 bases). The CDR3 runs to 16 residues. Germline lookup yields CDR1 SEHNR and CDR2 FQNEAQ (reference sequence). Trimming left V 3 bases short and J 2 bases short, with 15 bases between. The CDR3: CASSLSGTQLTDTQYF. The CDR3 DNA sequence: TGTGCCAGCAGCTTGTCCGGGACTCAGCTCACAGATACGCAGTATTTT.

CDR3 DNA: TGTGCCAGCAGCTCCGGGGAGGATGTCGCCTACGAGCAGTACTTC. Translation: CASSSGEDVAYEQYF. The V and J genes are TRBV7-9 and TRBJ2-7, with TRBD2 as a possible D gene (6 bases). Germline CDR1 reads SEHNR; CDR2 reads FQNEAQ (reference sequence). V lost 4 bases, J lost 2 bases, and 15 bases lay in between. There are 15 residues in the CDR3.

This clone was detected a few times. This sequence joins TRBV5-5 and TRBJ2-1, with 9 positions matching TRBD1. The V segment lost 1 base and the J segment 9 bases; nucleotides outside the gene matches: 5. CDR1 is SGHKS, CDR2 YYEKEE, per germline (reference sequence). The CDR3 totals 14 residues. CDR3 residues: CASSLITGGGEQFF. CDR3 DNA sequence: TGTGCCAGCAGCTTGATAACAGGGGGCGGTGAGCAGTTCTTC.

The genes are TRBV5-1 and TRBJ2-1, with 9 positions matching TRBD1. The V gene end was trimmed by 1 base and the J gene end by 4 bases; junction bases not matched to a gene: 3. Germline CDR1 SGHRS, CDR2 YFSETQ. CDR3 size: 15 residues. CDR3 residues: CASSLRDRAYNEQFF. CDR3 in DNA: TGCGCCAGCAGCTTGAGGGACAGGGCTTACAATGAGCAGTTCTTC.

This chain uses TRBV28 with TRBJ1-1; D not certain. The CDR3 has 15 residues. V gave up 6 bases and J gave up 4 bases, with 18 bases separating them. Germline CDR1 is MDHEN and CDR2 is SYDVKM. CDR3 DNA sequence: TGTGCCAGCAGGGATGCGCAGGACTCTCCCACTGAAGCTTTCTTT. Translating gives CASRDAQDSPTEAFF.

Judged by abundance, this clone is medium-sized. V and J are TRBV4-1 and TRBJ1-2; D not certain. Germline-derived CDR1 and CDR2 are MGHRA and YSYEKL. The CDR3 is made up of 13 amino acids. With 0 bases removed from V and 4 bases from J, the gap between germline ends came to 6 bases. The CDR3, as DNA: TGCGCCAGCAGCCAAGACGGTAGCTATGGCTACACCTTC. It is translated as CASSQDGSYGYTF.

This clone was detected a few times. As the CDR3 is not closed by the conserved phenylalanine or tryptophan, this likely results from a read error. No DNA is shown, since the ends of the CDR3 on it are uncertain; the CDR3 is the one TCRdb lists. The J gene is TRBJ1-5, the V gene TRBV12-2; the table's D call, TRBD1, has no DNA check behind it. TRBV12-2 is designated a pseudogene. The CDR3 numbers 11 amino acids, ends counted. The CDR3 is CASRSGQEVEG.

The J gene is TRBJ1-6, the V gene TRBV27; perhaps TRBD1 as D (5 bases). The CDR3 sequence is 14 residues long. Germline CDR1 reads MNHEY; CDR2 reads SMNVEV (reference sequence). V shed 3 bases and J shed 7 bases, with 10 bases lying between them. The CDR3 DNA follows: TGTGCCAGCAGTTTGTGGACAACCAATTCACCCCTCCACTTT. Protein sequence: CASSLWTTNSPLHF.

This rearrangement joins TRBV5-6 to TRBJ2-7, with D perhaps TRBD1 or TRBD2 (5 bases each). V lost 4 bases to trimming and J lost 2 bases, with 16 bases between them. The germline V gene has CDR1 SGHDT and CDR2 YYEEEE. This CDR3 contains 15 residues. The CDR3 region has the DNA TGTGCCAGCAGCCATTCCGGGACCGAGGCCTACGAGCAGTACTTC. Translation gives CASSHSGTEAYEQYF.

CDR3 protein: CAWTAGGPGLQFF. CDR3 bases: TGTGCCTGGACAGCGGGAGGGCCCGGTCTGCAGTTCTTC. The chain carries TRBV30 and TRBJ2-1, with 10 positions matching TRBD2. The CDR3 extends over 13 amino acids. With V trimmed by 4 bases and J by 12 bases, 9 bases remained unmatched. The germline V gene has CDR1 GTSNPN and CDR2 SVGIG (reference sequence).

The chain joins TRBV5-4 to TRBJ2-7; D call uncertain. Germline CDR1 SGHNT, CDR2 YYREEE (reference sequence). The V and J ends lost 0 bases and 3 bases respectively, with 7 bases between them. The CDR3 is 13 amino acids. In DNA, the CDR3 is TGTGCCAGCAGCTTGGTTGGGGACTACGAGCAGTACTTC. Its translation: CASSLVGDYEQYF. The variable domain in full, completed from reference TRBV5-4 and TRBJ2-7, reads ETGVTQSPTHLIKTRGQQVTLRCSSQSGHNTVSWYQQALGQGPQFIFQYYREEENGRGNFPPRFSGLQFPNYSSELNVNALELDDSALYLCASSLVGDYEQYFGPGTRLTVT.